The 26 T cell receptor beta chains given below trace back to one sample, sequenced in a study of shared clonotypes between healthy human individuals. Method: immunoSEQ multiplex PCR; TCRdb's copy keeps in-frame clones and lacks some. The sample carries millions of clones, about 92% recorded once. The sample comprised naive CD4+ T cells from PBMCs. The sample's subset: CD45RA+ positively selected. These receptors all stem from a man younger than 35 in good health. Some clones in this sample may be carry-over from other donors' samples.

This chain uses TRBV14 with TRBJ2-4; D uncertain. The CDR3 is 14 residues long. Germline loops: CDR1 SGHDN, CDR2 FVKESK. Trimming took off 6 bases at V and 6 bases at J, with 15 bases between the two ends. The CDR3, as DNA: TGTGCCAGCAGTAGAGACCCTGTGGGAAACATTCAGTACTTC. Its translation is CASSRDPVGNIQYF.

The chain has TRBV21-1 and TRBJ2-7. TRBV21-1 has pseudogene status. The CDR3 runs 14 residues. This CDR3 reads CASRKGDHLYEQYF. CDR3 in DNA: TGTGCCAGCAGAAAAGGGGACCACCTCTACGAGCAGTACTTC.

This clone was seen a single time. The chain recombines TRBV27 with TRBJ2-3, with TRBD2 identical over 10 bases. The CDR3 spans 15 residues. Germline CDR1 is MNHEY and CDR2 is SMNVEV (reference sequence). J was trimmed by 2 bases and V by 5 bases; bases with no gene match: 4. CDR3 in amino acids: CASSPSGRYTDTQYF. Here the CDR3 DNA reads TGTGCCAGCAGTCCTAGCGGGAGATACACAGATACGCAGTATTTT.

With respect to this clone: Other nucleotide sequences in the sample specify the same CDR3. The chain carries TRBV7-3 and TRBJ2-3; D ambiguous. Looked up from germline, CDR1 is SGHTA and CDR2 is FQGTGA. CDR3 size: 13 residues. V dropped 2 bases and J dropped 5 bases, with 8 bases sitting between them. For the CDR3, the DNA is TGTGCCAGCAGCTTATCAGGCCGAGATACGCAGTATTTT. Residues: CASSLSGRDTQYF.

This clone has only one observation. Sequence at one end of the junction differs from germline and may be a read error. V usage is TRBV7-9 and J usage is TRBJ1-4, with 8 bases fitting TRBD1. CDR1 SEHNR and CDR2 FQNEAQ come from the germline V gene (reference sequence). The CDR3 consists of 17 residues. The CDR3 loop reads CASSGQGASRHREELFF. CDR3 nucleotides: TGTGCCAGCAGTGGGCAGGGGGCAAGTAGGCACCGTGAAGAACTGTTTTTT.

In DNA form, the CDR3 reads TGTGCCAGCAGCTTAGCGGGCGGGAGGGGGCAAGAGACCCAGTACTTC. As protein: CASSLAGGRGQETQYF. The chain uses TRBV11-2 and TRBJ2-5; 9 nucleotides match TRBD2. This CDR3 region has 16 residues. With V trimmed by 1 base and J by 2 bases, 5 bases remained unmatched. Per germline, CDR1 SGHAT and CDR2 FQNNGV.

The V call is TRBV9, the J call TRBJ2-4; TRBD1 might be the D (7 bases). This CDR3 has 16 amino acids. The germline V gene has CDR1 SGDLS and CDR2 YYNGEE. V was pared by 4 bases and J by 0 bases, with 14 bases between. CDR3 loop: CASSSSGGLAKNIQYF. DNA of the CDR3: TGTGCCAGCAGCTCCTCAGGGGGACTAGCCAAAAACATTCAGTACTTC.

CDR3 in amino acids: CASSLDGGGGQPQHF. CDR3 DNA: TGTGCCAGCAGCTTAGATGGTGGAGGGGGTCAGCCCCAGCATTTT. The chain employs TRBV7-2 and TRBJ1-5; possibly TRBD1 for D (6 bases). Germline V gene sequence: CDR1 SGHTA, CDR2 FQGNSA. The V and J ends lost 1 base and 6 bases respectively, with 13 bases between them. There are 15 residues in the CDR3.

The chain combines TRBV28 with TRBJ2-5, with D perhaps matching TRBD2 (6 bases). The CDR3 totals 16 residues. The germline gives CDR1 MDHEN, CDR2 SYDVKM. V gave up 2 bases and J gave up 5 bases, with 18 bases separating them. For the CDR3, the DNA is TGTGCCAGCAGTTTACTCGGCGGGACTGGTGAGGAGACCCAGTACTTC. Its protein is CASSLLGGTGEETQYF.

V usage is TRBV28 and J usage is TRBJ2-7, with 7 bases lining up with TRBD2. This CDR3 contains 13 residues. Germline V gives CDR1 MDHEN, CDR2 SYDVKM. The trim removed 3 bases at V and 6 bases at J, leaving 5 bases unmatched. As DNA, the CDR3 is TGTGCCAGCAGTTTCATCGGCGGGGGCGAGCAGTACTTC. It translates to CASSFIGGGEQYF. Supplemented by reference TRBV28 and TRBJ2-7, the full variable domain reads DVKVTQSSRYLVKRTGEKVFLECVQDMDHENMFWYRQDPGLGLRLIYFSYDVKMKEKGDIPEGYSVSREKKERFSLILESASTNQTSMYLCASSFIGGGEQYFGPGTRLTVT.

The V call is TRBV9, the J call TRBJ2-3; 7 nucleotides agree with TRBD2. The germline V gene encodes CDR1 SGDLS and CDR2 YYNGEE. Losses at the gene ends were 4 bases for V and 4 bases for J; bases not matched to a gene: 3. The CDR3 loop spans 13 amino acids. For the CDR3, the DNA is TGTGCCAGCAGCAAAACTAGCGCAGATACGCAGTATTTT. Protein sequence: CASSKTSADTQYF.

The V and J genes are TRBV29-1 and TRBJ2-1; no definite D call. From germline, CDR1 is SQVTM and CDR2 ANQGSEA. The CDR3 length is 14 residues. With 4 bases removed from V and 2 bases from J, the gap between germline ends came to 12 bases. CDR3 in DNA: TGCAGCGTTGTGGGTTCCGGCGCCTACAATGAGCAGTTCTTC. This codes for CSVVGSGAYNEQFF.

In this sample, this clone turned up once. V gene TRBV5-4 combines with J gene TRBJ1-2; D remains unclear. The V end was cut by 4 bases, the J end by 5 bases, with 21 bases between. Germline lookup yields CDR1 SGHNT and CDR2 YYREEE (reference sequence). The CDR3 is made up of 16 amino acids. Here the CDR3 DNA reads TGTGCCAGCAGCCCCCCCGGGCTTTCCGCGGGGTATGGCTACACCTTC. Residues: CASSPPGLSAGYGYTF.

The J gene is TRBJ2-3, the V gene TRBV11-2; D gene unclear. Germline CDR1 reads SGHAT; CDR2 reads FQNNGV. The CDR3 contains 11 residues. With 5 bases removed from V and 4 bases from J, the gap between germline ends came to 4 bases. The CDR3 nucleotides read TGTGCCAGCAGCGCATCAGATACGCAGTATTTT. Protein sequence: CASSASDTQYF. Based on the CDR3 plus reference TRBV11-2 and TRBJ2-3, the full variable domain is EAGVAQSPRYKIIEKRQSVAFWCNPISGHATLYWYQQILGQGPKLLIQFQNNGVVDDSQLPKDRFSAERLKGVDSTLKIQPAKLEDSAVYLCASSASDTQYFGPGTRLTVL.

V is TRBV6-1 and J is TRBJ2-4, with D hard to call. Trimming left V 1 base short and J 3 bases short, with 10 bases between. CDR1 is MNHNS and CDR2 is SASEGT in the germline V gene. CDR3 size: 15 residues. DNA of the CDR3: TGTGCCAGCAGTGAAGGACGGCCGCTCAAAAACATTCAGTACTTC. This encodes CASSEGRPLKNIQYF.

The V and J genes are TRBV28 and TRBJ2-7, with TRBD2 matching 10 bases. V shed 5 bases and J 7 bases; nucleotides not matched to a gene: 11. Germline CDR1 MDHEN, CDR2 SYDVKM. The CDR3 has 15 amino acids. The CDR3 DNA is TGTGCCAGCAGTCTACATGCTAGCGGGAGTAAAGAGCAGTACTTC. Protein: CASSLHASGSKEQYF.

The V call is TRBV14, the J call TRBJ2-2; unclear D gene. V lost 1 base and J lost 0, with 6 bases in between. Germline V gene sequence: CDR1 SGHDN, CDR2 FVKESK. The CDR3 length is 15 residues. The CDR3 DNA reads TGTGCCAGCAGCCAAGGGGCAGCGAACACCGGGGAGCTGTTTTTT. It encodes CASSQGAANTGELFF.

The chain links TRBV28 to TRBJ1-5, with 10 positions matching TRBD1. V trimming: 4 bases; J trimming: 4 bases; junction bases outside the gene matches: 13. Germline V gene lookup returns CDR1 MDHEN and CDR2 SYDVKM. The CDR3 extends over 18 amino acids. CDR3 loop: CASSSPPRSDRGNQPQHF. The CDR3 bases are TGTGCCAGCAGTTCCCCCCCCCGTTCGGACAGGGGGAATCAGCCCCAGCATTTT.

The chain employs TRBV9 and TRBJ1-2, with a possible D match to TRBD1 (5 bases). Germline CDR1 SGDLS, CDR2 YYNGEE. The V end lost 4 bases, the J end lost 5 bases, and 18 bases lay between the germline ends. There are 15 residues in the CDR3. The CDR3 coding sequence is TGTGCCAGCAGCACGGGGGAGTCCCCTGAATATGGCTACACCTTC. This codes for CASSTGESPEYGYTF.

The chain employs TRBV9 and TRBJ2-3; D remains ambiguous. In germline, CDR1 is SGDLS, CDR2 YYNGEE. The CDR3 runs 14 residues. V gave up 4 bases and J gave up 0 bases, with 9 bases separating them. The CDR3 spells CASSPYSSTDTQYF. CDR3 sequence (DNA): TGTGCCAGCAGCCCTTACTCTAGCACAGATACGCAGTATTTT.

V is TRBV5-1 and J is TRBJ2-7; the match to TRBD2 covers 9 bases. CDR3 length: 17 residues. The germline CDR1 and CDR2 sequences are SGHRS and YFSETQ. V trimming: 0 bases; J trimming: 3 bases; junction bases outside the gene matches: 10. The CDR3 is CASSLVLMGTSFYEQYF. The DNA for the CDR3 is TGCGCCAGCAGCTTGGTCTTGATGGGGACTAGCTTCTACGAGCAGTACTTC.

The CDR3 sequence is CASSAPFSGMNYNEQFF. In DNA, the CDR3 is TGTGCCAGCAGTGCCCCCTTTAGCGGGATGAACTACAATGAGCAGTTCTTC. This chain links TRBV6-1 with TRBJ2-1, with 8 bases fitting TRBD2. V shed 4 bases and J 3 bases; nucleotides not matched to a gene: 11. Germline V gene data show CDR1 as MNHNS and CDR2 as SASEGT. The CDR3 totals 17 residues.

The chain is built from TRBV10-3 and TRBJ2-3, with 7 bases matching TRBD1. With V trimmed by 6 bases and J by 2 bases, 5 bases remained unmatched. The CDR3 spans 14 residues. Germline loops: CDR1 ENHRY, CDR2 SYGVKD. CDR3 DNA: TGTGCCATCAGATTGACAGGGACCACAGATACGCAGTATTTT. This encodes CAIRLTGTTDTQYF.

This chain connects TRBV5-1 to TRBJ2-2; 9 nucleotides align to TRBD2. CDR1 is SGHRS and CDR2 is YFSETQ in the germline V gene. This CDR3 has 15 residues. With V trimmed by 2 bases and J by 4 bases, 3 bases remained unmatched. CDR3 in DNA: TGCGCCAGCAGCTTCATAGCGGGGGTCACCGGGGAGCTGTTTTTT. Translated: CASSFIAGVTGELFF.

CDR3 sequence (DNA): TGTGCCACCTCCGCGAAGGGGGAAGGGGCCGAGTACTTC. The encoded protein is CATSAKGEGAEYF. The chain employs TRBV10-3 and TRBJ2-7, with D possibly TRBD1 on 6 matching bases. The CDR3 extends over 13 amino acids. Trimming shortened V by 10 bases and J by 11 bases, and 24 bases separated the two germline ends. Looked up from germline, CDR1 is ENHRY and CDR2 is SYGVKD.

This chain joins TRBV7-3 and TRBJ2-7; a weak D match, TRBD2 (6 bases). V was cut by 2 bases and J by 6 bases, with 17 bases left in between. CDR1 is SGHTA, CDR2 FQGTGA, per germline. The length of the CDR3 is 15 residues. The CDR3 region has the DNA TGTGCCAGCAGCTTAGACGGGGGTGGATACGGCGAGCAGTACTTC. It specifies CASSLDGGGYGEQYF.